The 2 T cell receptor beta chains below were found in one sample sequenced in a study of response to subunit inactivated influenza vaccine. TCRdb reprocessed the RT-PCR reads via MiXCR and lists one record per CDR3 protein. The sample gives about half a million distinct CDR3 sequences, roughly 9.8% of which show up once; roughly 12% is in the top ten. Material: PBMCs from blood, obtained 35 to 45 days after vaccination. The receptors here all came from a man aged 50-59 years who received an inactivated influenza vaccine.

The table lists this clonotype with many counts. The V and J genes are TRBV20-1 and TRBJ2-5; D may be TRBD1 or TRBD2 (5 bases each). There are 14 residues in the CDR3. CDR1 DFQATT and CDR2 SNEGSKA come from the germline V gene (reference sequence). Deletions cut 1 base from V and 4 bases from J, with 13 bases between. CDR3 protein: CSARVLGERETQYF. DNA of the CDR3: TGCAGTGCTAGAGTTCTGGGGGAGAGAGAGACCCAGTACTTC.

This clonotype showed up just a few times. The chain joins TRBV5-1 to TRBJ2-2; D not resolved. CDR1 SGHRS and CDR2 YFSETQ come from the germline V gene. Trimming removed 4 bases at V and 4 bases at J, with 11 bases between. CDR3 length equals 14 residues. The CDR3 DNA is TGCGCCAGCAGCCCAGCAGGTCTCACCGGGGAGCTGTTTTTT. Its protein product is CASSPAGLTGELFF.